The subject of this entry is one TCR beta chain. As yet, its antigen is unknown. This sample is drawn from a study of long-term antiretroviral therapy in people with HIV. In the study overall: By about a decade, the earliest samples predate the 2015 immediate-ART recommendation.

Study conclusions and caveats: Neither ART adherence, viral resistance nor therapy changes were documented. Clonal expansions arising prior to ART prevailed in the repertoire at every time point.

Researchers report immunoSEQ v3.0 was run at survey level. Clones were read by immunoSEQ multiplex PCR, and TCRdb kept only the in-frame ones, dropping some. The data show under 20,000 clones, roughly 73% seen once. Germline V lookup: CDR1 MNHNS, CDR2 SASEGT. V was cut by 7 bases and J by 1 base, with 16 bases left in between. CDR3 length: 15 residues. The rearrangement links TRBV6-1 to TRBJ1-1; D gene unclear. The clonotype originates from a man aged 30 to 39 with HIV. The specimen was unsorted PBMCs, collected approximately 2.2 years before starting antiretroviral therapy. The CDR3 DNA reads TGTGCCAGCAACCCCGCTATGGGGAAGAACACTGAAGCTTTCTTT. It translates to CASNPAMGKNTEAFF.